This T cell receptor beta chain came from a study of CD8+ T cells in alopecia areata. For the study at large: Female C3H/HeJ mice aged about 7-11 weeks were given skin from C3H/HeJ graft donors, about 6-13 months old, that had spontaneous alopecia.

In germline, CDR1 is NNHNN, CDR2 SYGAGS (reference sequence). This CDR3 spans 13 amino acids. Time point specified: mouse skin 6 weeks after grafting, around onset of hair loss. For this clone: Antigen unknown. Genes and germline are mouse. Coverage ceases 4 residues before the CDR3 finishes, and the germline J gene fills in the end.

Reverse transcription of extracted RNA yielded cDNA, which provided the sequencing template. Sequenced by immunoSEQ multiplex PCR; TCRdb stores in-frame clones only, minus some. Sampling found approximately 1,800 clones, none seen once. Findings and limits, study-wide: It was lesional scalp, especially alopecia totalis/universalis, that showed higher clonality than normal scalp. Alphabeta T cells residing in normal skin are also sequenced in scalp samples.

The chain is built from TRBV13-2 and TRBJ1-2, with D perhaps matching TRBD1 (6 bases). The starting material was skin, obtained at week 6. The clonotype originates from a C3H/HeJ mouse with alopecia areata. The strain bears MHC haplotype H2-k. Here the CDR3 reads CASGDLGGRDYTF. The CDR3 bases that were read are TGTGCCAGCGGTGATCTGGGGGGGCGC.